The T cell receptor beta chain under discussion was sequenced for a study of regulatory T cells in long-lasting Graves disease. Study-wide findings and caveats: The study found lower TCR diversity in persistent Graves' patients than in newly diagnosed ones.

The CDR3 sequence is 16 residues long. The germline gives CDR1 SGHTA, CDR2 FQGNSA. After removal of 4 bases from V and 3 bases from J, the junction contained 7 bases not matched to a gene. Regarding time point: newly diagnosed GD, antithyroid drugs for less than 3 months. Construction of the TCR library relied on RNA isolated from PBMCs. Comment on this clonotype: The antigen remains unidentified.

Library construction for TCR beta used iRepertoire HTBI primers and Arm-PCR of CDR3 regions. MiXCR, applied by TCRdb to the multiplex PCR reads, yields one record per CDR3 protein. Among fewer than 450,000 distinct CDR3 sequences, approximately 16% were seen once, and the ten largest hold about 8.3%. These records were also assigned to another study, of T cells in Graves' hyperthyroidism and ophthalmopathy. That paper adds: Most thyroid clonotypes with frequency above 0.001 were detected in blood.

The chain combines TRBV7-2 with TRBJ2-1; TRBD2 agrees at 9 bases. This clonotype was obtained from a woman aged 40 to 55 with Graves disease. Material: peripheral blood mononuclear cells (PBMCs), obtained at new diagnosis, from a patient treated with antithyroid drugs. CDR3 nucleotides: TGTGCCAGCAGCTCCCCAGCTAGCGGGATCTACAATGAGCAGTTCTTC. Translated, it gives CASSSPASGIYNEQFF.